This T cell receptor (beta chain) originates from a study of beta chain features in type 1 diabetes. Overall study findings and caveats: cDNA-based sequencing might over-represent cells highly expressing TCR.

Expressed TCRB transcripts got sequenced, as all isolated RNA was reverse transcribed. Produced via immunoSEQ multiplex PCR; TCRdb's table is partial and in-frame only. The table lists a few hundred thousand clones, about 15% of them singletons. This clone was seen a handful of times. What it binds is not known. Each donor gave one heparinised blood draw averaging about 110 mL. Germline CDR1 is LNHDA and CDR2 is SQIVND (reference sequence). J lost 4 bases, V lost 3 bases, and 7 bases had no gene match. The CDR3 is 15 residues long. The clonotype was recovered from a young man in good health. J is TRBJ2-5 and V is TRBV19, with 8 bases aligning to TRBD2. The sequenced material came from central memory CD4+ T cells from blood. In DNA form, the CDR3 reads TGTGCCAGTAGTATTACGGGGGGGCGTCGAGAGACCCAGTACTTC. This translates into CASSITGGRRETQYF.